Following are 17 T cell receptor beta chains from one sample sequenced in a study of control samples from healthy donors and cancer patients. Assay used: immunoSEQ multiplex PCR; TCRdb lists only in-frame clones, some missing. The sample carries more than 85,000 clones, around nine tenths recorded once. The specimen was blood. These receptors originate from a woman aged 45-65 years in good health.

The gene calls are TRBV5-6 and TRBJ1-4; 12 bases line up with TRBD1. Trimming took 4 bases from V and 8 from J; bases not matched to a gene: 15. The V gene's germline CDR1 is SGHDT and CDR2 YYEEEE. The CDR3 length is 18 residues. The CDR3 protein is CASSHSRDRGRESEKLFF. In nucleotides, the CDR3 is TGTGCCAGCAGCCACTCCCGGGACAGGGGGCGGGAGTCGGAAAAACTGTTTTTT.

The DNA for the CDR3 is TGCAGCGTTGATTTGGTAACCGTTCGGCAGTTCTTC. This sequence encodes CSVDLVTVRQFF. This chain uses TRBV29-1 with TRBJ2-1, with unresolved D. Per the germline V gene, CDR1 is SQVTM and CDR2 is ANQGSEA. V dropped 3 bases and J dropped 12 bases, with 15 bases sitting between them. The CDR3 covers 12 residues.

The rearrangement uses TRBV4-1 and TRBJ1-5; D ambiguous. Between the trimmed V and J ends, which lost 4 bases and 8 bases, there was a span of 9 bases. This CDR3 is built from 12 residues. Germline CDR1 and CDR2: MGHRA and YSYEKL. CDR3 sequence (DNA): TGCGCCAGCAGCCTACCCGGGGAGCCCCAGCATTTT. This codes for CASSLPGEPQHF.

This sequence joins TRBV24-1 and TRBJ1-1; D uncertain. In germline, CDR1 is KGHDR, CDR2 SFDVKD. Trimming removed 4 bases at V and 8 bases at J, with 16 bases between. The CDR3 extends over 14 amino acids. The CDR3 loop is CATSEPAEKAEAFF. The CDR3 coding sequence is TGTGCCACCAGTGAACCGGCCGAAAAAGCAGAAGCTTTCTTT.

This clone was counted once. This rearrangement joins TRBV9 to TRBJ2-5, with D maybe TRBD1 (6 bases). This CDR3 region has 16 residues. V lost 0 bases and J lost 4, with 16 bases in between. CDR1 and CDR2 from the germline V gene are SGDLS and YYNGEE. CDR3 amino acids: CASSVAQTGSSETQYF. As DNA, the CDR3 is TGTGCCAGCAGCGTAGCACAGACAGGTTCTTCAGAGACCCAGTACTTC.

V is TRBV19 and J is TRBJ1-2, with unresolved D. The ends were cut back, 7 bases at V and 3 bases at J, with 12 bases in the middle. The germline CDR1 and CDR2 sequences are LNHDA and SQIVND (reference sequence). The CDR3 sequence is 13 residues long. The CDR3 region has the DNA TGTGCCAGTAAACTTGAGGGATACTATGGCTACACCTTC. Translated, it gives CASKLEGYYGYTF.

The rearrangement links TRBV5-1 to TRBJ2-7; possibly TRBD2 for D (6 bases). The CDR3 contains 15 residues. V was pared by 5 bases and J by 2 bases, with 17 bases between. Germline-derived CDR1 and CDR2 are SGHRS and YFSETQ. CDR3 sequence: CASRRDAGTPYEQYF. The DNA of the CDR3 is TGCGCCAGCAGGAGGGACGCAGGGACTCCCTACGAGCAGTACTTC.

The chain carries TRBV19 and TRBJ2-2; no definite D call. V dropped 0 bases and J dropped 3 bases, with 8 bases sitting between them. Germline CDR1 is LNHDA and CDR2 is SQIVND (reference sequence). The CDR3 totals 15 residues. CDR3 residues: CASSIEVFYTGELFF. CDR3 nucleotide sequence: TGTGCCAGTAGTATAGAGGTTTTCTACACCGGGGAGCTGTTTTTT.

In DNA, the CDR3 is TGCGCCAGCAGATTCACGACAGGGGGCTATGGCTCCTACAATGAGCAGTTCTTC. This encodes CASRFTTGGYGSYNEQFF. The V and J genes are TRBV5-1 and TRBJ2-1, with 10 bases that match TRBD1. CDR1 and CDR2 (germline): SGHRS, YFSETQ. This CDR3 comprises 18 residues. The J segment lost 0 bases and the V segment lost 5 bases, leaving 11 bases of the junction unmatched.

This chain uses TRBV5-1 with TRBJ2-2; TRBD1 might be the D (6 bases). The V end lost 4 bases, the J end lost 2 bases, and 12 bases lay between the germline ends. Germline V CDR1 and CDR2: SGHRS, YFSETQ. The CDR3 has 15 residues. The CDR3 DNA reads TGCGCCAGCAGCCCGACAGGTCTTAACACCGGGGAGCTGTTTTTT. It is translated as CASSPTGLNTGELFF.

In regard to this clone: One end of the junction is discordant with germline, which a read error may explain. This chain connects TRBV5-1 to TRBJ2-7; no firm D call. The CDR3 runs 12 residues. Looked up from germline, CDR1 is SGHRS and CDR2 is YFSETQ. The DNA of the CDR3 is TGCGCCAGCAGTTTGGTAGGGAACGAGCAGTACTTC. The encoded protein is CASSLVGNEQYF.

The rearrangement uses TRBV13 and TRBJ2-5, with 9 bases that match TRBD2. Trimming took 5 bases from V and 4 from J; bases not matched to a gene: 17. The CDR3 runs 18 residues. CDR1 and CDR2 from the germline V gene are PRHDT and FYEKMQ (reference sequence). This CDR3 is CASSPSTTQAGGGETQYF. The CDR3 coding sequence is TGTGCCAGCAGCCCCAGTACCACCCAAGCGGGGGGAGGAGAGACCCAGTACTTC.

As regards this clone: Compared with germline, one end of the junction differs, possibly owing to a read error. The chain carries TRBV2 and TRBJ1-5, with D possibly matching TRBD1 (5 bases). CDR3 length equals 15 residues. The germline V gene encodes CDR1 SNHLY and CDR2 FYNNEI. CDR3 DNA: TGTGCCAGCACTGAACCAGGGAGTGGCAATCAGCCCCAGCATTTT. Translated: CASTEPGSGNQPQHF. Together with reference TRBV2 and TRBJ1-5, the CDR3 gives the full variable domain: EPEVTQTPSHQVTQMGQEVILRCVPISNHLYFYWYRQILGQKVEFLVSFYNNEISEKSEIFDDQFSVERPDGSNFTLKIRSTKLEDSAMYFCASTEPGSGNQPQHFGDGTRLSIL.

The chain uses TRBV27 and TRBJ1-5; D gene unclear. Germline CDR1 reads MNHEY; CDR2 reads SMNVEV (reference sequence). The V gene lost 9 bases and the J gene lost 8 bases, with 11 bases spanning the gap. The CDR3 consists of 11 residues. The CDR3, as DNA: TGTGCCAGAACACGCGGGGAGCCCCAGCATTTT. It translates to CARTRGEPQHF.

The CDR3 protein is CASRTSGTSDNEQFF. In DNA, the CDR3 is TGTGCCAGTCGGACCTCCGGGACTAGCGATAATGAGCAGTTCTTC. The J gene is TRBJ2-1, the V gene TRBV2; 10 bases map to TRBD2. The J segment lost 7 bases and the V segment lost 9 bases, leaving 12 bases of the junction unmatched. This CDR3 contains 15 residues. The germline gives CDR1 SNHLY, CDR2 FYNNEI.

The V gene is TRBV11-2, the J gene TRBJ1-2, with D hard to call. V dropped 3 bases and J dropped 4 bases, with 15 bases sitting between them. This CDR3 has 15 residues. The germline V gene encodes CDR1 SGHAT and CDR2 FQNNGV. The CDR3 here is CASSLRFGGSYGYTF. The CDR3 DNA follows: TGTGCCAGCAGCTTGCGGTTTGGCGGCTCCTATGGCTACACCTTC.

This clone was observed once. The chain has TRBV4-1 and TRBJ1-1, with D possibly matching TRBD1 (5 bases). The length of the CDR3 is 15 residues. Trimming stripped 3 bases from V and 7 bases from J, with 18 bases between. CDR1 and CDR2 (germline): MGHRA, YSYEKL. CDR3 loop: CASSQQRAGGVEAFF. In nucleotides, the CDR3 is TGCGCCAGCAGCCAGCAGCGGGCAGGAGGGGTTGAAGCTTTCTTT.